This entry lists 11 T cell receptor beta chains sequenced from one sample in a study of T-cell reconstitution after alpha-beta-depleted transplantation in children. This sample's TCRbeta library carried unique molecular identifier barcodes. TCRdb reanalysed the PCR reads using MiXCR and keeps one entry per CDR3 protein. The sample consists of around 960,000 distinct CDR3 sequences, 25% to 35% of them appearing once. The specimen comprised PBMCs, mostly from graft donor cells, sampled 360 days after TCRalphabeta/CD19-depleted stem cell transplant. These receptors all come from a boy under two years old who had a stem cell transplant for SCID, so the T cells may come from the graft donor.

This clonotype was counted between two and nine times. The rearrangement links TRBV7-9 to TRBJ2-5; D uncertain. Germline CDR1 is SEHNR and CDR2 is FQNEAQ (reference sequence). The CDR3 runs to 13 residues. V shed 0 bases and J shed 7 bases, with 9 bases lying between them. The CDR3 DNA reads as TGTGCCAGCAGCTTAGCCGGGTGGAGGACCCAGTACTTC. Translation: CASSLAGWRTQYF.

This clonotype was seen only a few times. The chain links TRBV5-5 to TRBJ1-3; D call uncertain. The CDR3 contains 16 residues. V lost 4 bases to trimming and J lost 3 bases, with 17 bases between them. Germline lookup yields CDR1 SGHKS and CDR2 YYEKEE (reference sequence). CDR3 residues: CASSGRFRGRGNTIYF. DNA of the CDR3: TGTGCCAGCAGCGGGAGGTTCCGGGGTCGTGGAAACACCATATATTTT.

This clonotype was observed a few times. CDR3 sequence (DNA): TGCAGTGCTAGAGAGGGGGGACTGCCTTATGGCTACACCTTC. It translates to CSAREGGLPYGYTF. The chain carries TRBV20-1 and TRBJ1-2, with D perhaps TRBD1 (5 bases). The CDR3 covers 14 residues. V was shortened by 0 bases and J by 5 bases, with 13 bases between the two germline ends. Germline CDR1 reads DFQATT; CDR2 reads SNEGSKA (reference sequence).

The chain links TRBV29-1 to TRBJ2-5; 7 bases line up with TRBD2. The junction had 11 bases not matched to a gene; V was cut back by 7 bases and J by 6 bases. The germline gives CDR1 SQVTM, CDR2 ANQGSEA. This CDR3 is built from 13 residues. The CDR3 nucleotides are TGCAGCGCCGGACGACTAGCAAACAAGACCCAGTACTTC. This translates into CSAGRLANKTQYF. The full variable domain, with the rest looked up from reference TRBV29-1 and TRBJ2-5, is SAVISQKPSRDICQRGTSLTIQCQVDSQVTMMFWYRQQPGQSLTLIATANQGSEATYESGFVIDKFPISRPNLTFSTLTVSNMSPEDSSIYLCSAGRLANKTQYFGPGTRLLVL.

This clonotype was detected only a few times. The genes are TRBV6-2 or TRBV6-3 and TRBJ2-5, with 7 nucleotides matching TRBD1. J was trimmed by 1 base and V by 1 base; bases with no gene match: 6. Germline assignment: CDR1 MNHEY and CDR2 SVGEGT. This CDR3 is built from 16 residues. CDR3 residues: CASSYYGDRTQETQYF. The CDR3 bases are TGTGCCAGCAGTTACTATGGGGACAGAACCCAAGAGACCCAGTACTTC.

The J gene is TRBJ2-3, the V gene TRBV4-3; D may correspond to TRBD1 or TRBD2 (5 bases each). Deletions cut 0 bases from V and 8 bases from J, with 6 bases between. The CDR3 loop spans 12 amino acids. Germline V lookup: CDR1 LGHNA, CDR2 YSLEER. The CDR3 reads CASSQEGRTQYF. DNA of the CDR3: TGCGCCAGCAGCCAAGAGGGACGTACGCAGTATTTT.

This clonotype was counted only a few times. The rearrangement joins TRBV10-3 to TRBJ2-7; TRBD1 matches 8 bases. CDR1 and CDR2 (germline): ENHRY, SYGVKD. CDR3 length equals 16 residues. J gave up 1 base and V 6 bases, and 11 bases lay outside the gene matches. The CDR3 DNA reads as TGTGCCATCAGGGAATTCGGACAGGGTCATTCCTACGAGCAGTACTTC. It specifies CAIREFGQGHSYEQYF.

In its sample, this clonotype was seen once. The chain joins TRBV7-9 to TRBJ2-3; TRBD1 or TRBD2 may be the D gene (6 bases each). Germline V CDR1 and CDR2: SEHNR, FQNEAQ (reference sequence). Trimming removed 5 bases at V and 0 bases at J, with 12 bases between. This CDR3 contains 15 residues. CDR3 sequence reads: CASSPFGGSTDTQYF. As DNA, the CDR3 is TGTGCCAGCAGCCCCTTCGGGGGCAGCACAGATACGCAGTATTTT.

The chain recombines TRBV6-1 with TRBJ2-7; D assignment may be TRBD1 or TRBD2 (5 bases each). V shed 0 bases and J shed 0 bases, with 9 bases lying between them. CDR3 length: 15 residues. Looked up from germline, CDR1 is MNHNS and CDR2 is SASEGT. CDR3 DNA sequence: TGTGCCAGCAGTGAAGCGGTGAGGGGCTCCTACGAGCAGTACTTC. This codes for CASSEAVRGSYEQYF.

This clonotype has a count of ten or more. The rearrangement joins TRBV12-3 or TRBV12-4 to TRBJ1-2, with a tentative D call TRBD1 (6 bases). The CDR3 loop spans 15 amino acids. V was clipped by 3 bases and J by 8 bases, with 19 bases between them. The CDR3 DNA reads as TGTGCCAGCAGTTTCGACAGGTACTTTCCTGAAGGCTACACCTTC. Translated, it gives CASSFDRYFPEGYTF.

There are many counts of this clonotype. V and J are TRBV20-1 and TRBJ2-7; D ambiguous. CDR3 length: 14 residues. Trimming removed 1 base from V and 0 bases from J, with 10 bases in between. Germline CDR1 reads DFQATT; CDR2 reads SNEGSKA (reference sequence). In DNA, the CDR3 is TGCAGTGCTAGAGCCCCTCTGAGCTCCTACGAGCAGTACTTC. Translated, it gives CSARAPLSSYEQYF.